The 17 T cell receptor beta chains reported below all come from one sample, sequenced in a study of T cell clones after liver transplantation. Some clones are missing from TCRdb's copy, which holds only in-frame ones; the method was immunoSEQ multiplex PCR. The profile shows about 100,000 clones, about 81% of them singletons. The sequenced sample was CD4+ T cells from blood, obtained before liver transplant. The receptors derive from a human donor who received a liver transplant.

The chain carries TRBV14 and TRBJ1-6, with D unresolved. CDR3 length: 14 amino acids. Germline V CDR1 and CDR2: SGHDN, FVKESK. V shed 1 base and J shed 8 bases, with 9 bases lying between them. CDR3 in DNA: TGTGCCAGCAGCCAAGGGCAGGTCTATTCACCCCTCCACTTT. This gives the protein CASSQGQVYSPLHF. The full variable domain, with the rest looked up from reference TRBV14 and TRBJ1-6, is EAGVTQFPSHSVIEKGQTVTLRCDPISGHDNLYWYRRVMGKEIKFLLHFVKESKQDESGMPNNRFLAERTGGTYSTLKVQPAELEDSGVYFCASSQGQVYSPLHFGNGTRLTVT.

The chain couples TRBV2 to TRBJ1-1; D possibly corresponds to TRBD1 (5 bases). The germline CDR1 and CDR2 sequences are SNHLY and FYNNEI. CDR3 length: 13 amino acids. V gave up 10 bases and J gave up 5 bases, with 17 bases separating them. CDR3 coding DNA: TGTGCCACAGGCGGGGGGAGCAAGACTGAAGCTTTCTTT. This codes for CATGGGSKTEAFF.

This clone was found once. V gene TRBV28 combines with J gene TRBJ1-5; D is unresolved. Germline loops: CDR1 MDHEN, CDR2 SYDVKM. The CDR3 has 13 amino acids. Trimming removed 6 bases at V and 3 bases at J, with 9 bases between. The CDR3 here is CASREGLNQPQHF. The DNA of the CDR3 is TGTGCCAGCAGGGAAGGGCTCAATCAGCCCCAGCATTTT.

The rearrangement links TRBV15 to TRBJ2-7; 7 nucleotides match TRBD1. The trim removed 2 bases at V and 4 bases at J, leaving 17 bases unmatched. This CDR3 has 18 residues. Germline values: CDR1 LNHNV, CDR2 YYDKDF (reference sequence). CDR3 bases: TGTGCCACCAGCAGATATGGGGGTAACAGGGGCGAGCATTACGAGCAGTACTTC. Translation gives CATSRYGGNRGEHYEQYF.

The J gene is TRBJ1-1, the V gene TRBV7-8; 8 nucleotides match TRBD1. Looked up from germline, CDR1 is SGHVS and CDR2 is FQNEAQ. CDR3 length equals 17 residues. The V segment lost 2 bases and the J segment 4 bases; nucleotides outside the gene matches: 12. CDR3 loop: CASSLFQGARSGTEAFF. Written as DNA, the CDR3 is TGTGCCAGCAGCTTATTCCAGGGGGCCCGTTCGGGCACTGAAGCTTTCTTT.

This clone was picked up a small number of times. The chain couples TRBV2 to TRBJ1-4, with 8 nucleotides matching TRBD1. Trimming cost V 9 bases and J 7 bases; bases outside gene matches: 7. Germline CDR1 and CDR2: SNHLY and FYNNEI. This CDR3 comprises 13 residues. The CDR3 DNA is TGTGCCAGTAGTACCGACAGGGGTGAAAAACTGTTTTTT. Protein product: CASSTDRGEKLFF.

The chain joins TRBV2 to TRBJ2-1; 10 bases line up with TRBD2. Trimming cost V 5 bases and J 6 bases; bases outside gene matches: 4. The CDR3 runs to 14 residues. Germline lookup yields CDR1 SNHLY and CDR2 FYNNEI. In nucleotides, the CDR3 is TGTGCCAGCAGTAAGCGGGAGGGCCCCAATGAGCAGTTCTTC. Its protein is CASSKREGPNEQFF.

DNA for the CDR3: TGCGCCAGCAGCTACCGAGGGAGGAAATTTTCAACTAATGAAAAACTGTTTTTT. Its protein product is CASSYRGRKFSTNEKLFF. The chain combines TRBV5-1 with TRBJ1-4, with D uncertain. Germline assignment: CDR1 SGHRS and CDR2 YFSETQ. Trimming cost V 3 bases and J 0 bases, with 18 bases left between them. The length of the CDR3 is 18 residues.

This clone has just a few counts. This chain links TRBV5-6 with TRBJ2-3; 9 nucleotides agree with TRBD1. Per germline, CDR1 SGHDT and CDR2 YYEEEE. The J segment lost 5 bases and the V segment lost 4 bases, leaving 11 bases of the junction unmatched. This CDR3 is 16 amino acids long. The CDR3 DNA is TGTGCCAGCAGCATCCCGGGACAGGGCCGGGGAGATACGCAGTATTTT. It translates to CASSIPGQGRGDTQYF. Full variable domain (outside the CDR3, taken from reference TRBV5-6 and TRBJ2-3): DAGVTQSPTHLIKTRGQQVTLRCSPKSGHDTVSWYQQALGQGPQFIFQYYEEEERQRGNFPDRFSGHQFPNYSSELNVNALLLGDSALYLCASSIPGQGRGDTQYFGPGTRLTVL.

The rearrangement uses TRBV2 and TRBJ1-4; TRBD1 might be the D (5 bases). CDR1 and CDR2 from the germline V gene are SNHLY and FYNNEI. This CDR3 spans 12 amino acids. The V gene lost 3 bases and the J gene lost 10 bases, with 9 bases spanning the gap. In DNA form, the CDR3 reads TGTGCCAGCAGTGACCGTGGGGGAAAACTGTTTTTT. Protein: CASSDRGGKLFF.

The rearrangement uses TRBV19 and TRBJ1-1; D may be TRBD1 (5 bases). Germline lookup yields CDR1 LNHDA and CDR2 SQIVND (reference sequence). Trimming pared 7 bases from V and 3 bases from J, leaving 18 bases between. This CDR3 contains 15 residues. CDR3 residues: CASTQSWGRYTEAFF. CDR3 bases: TGTGCCAGTACCCAAAGTTGGGGCAGGTACACTGAAGCTTTCTTT.

In its sample, this clone was seen a few times. The CDR3 nucleotides are TGTGCCAGCATCTACGACGGTTTGAACACTGAAGCTTTCTTT. Amino acid sequence: CASIYDGLNTEAFF. The J gene is TRBJ1-1, the V gene TRBV5-6; D is undetermined. The ends were cut back, 6 bases at V and 0 bases at J, with 12 bases in the middle. CDR1 SGHDT and CDR2 YYEEEE come from the germline V gene. The CDR3 sequence is 14 residues long. Filled out from reference TRBV5-6 and TRBJ1-1, the complete variable domain reads DAGVTQSPTHLIKTRGQQVTLRCSPKSGHDTVSWYQQALGQGPQFIFQYYEEEERQRGNFPDRFSGHQFPNYSSELNVNALLLGDSALYLCASIYDGLNTEAFFGQGTRLTVV.

This clone was picked up a small number of times. The V and J genes are TRBV18 and TRBJ1-4; D is possibly TRBD1 (5 bases). Trimming left V 3 bases short and J 0 bases short, with 11 bases between. The CDR3 sequence is 16 residues long. CDR1 and CDR2 (germline): KGHSH, LQKENI. The CDR3 nucleotides read TGTGCCAGCTCACCCTACGGGGCTGCAACTAATGAAAAACTGTTTTTT. Encoded protein: CASSPYGAATNEKLFF.

The DNA of the CDR3 is TGTGCCAGTTCACAGGGTAGCACAGATACGCAGTATTTT. The encoded protein is CASSQGSTDTQYF. V usage is TRBV7-3 and J usage is TRBJ2-3; D may be TRBD1 (6 bases). The germline V and J ends were trimmed by 9 bases and 0 bases, with 10 bases remaining between them. This CDR3 comprises 13 residues. Germline V gene lookup returns CDR1 SGHTA and CDR2 FQGTGA.

The rearrangement links TRBV7-6 to TRBJ1-5, with TRBD1 matching 7 bases. From germline, CDR1 is SGHVS and CDR2 FNYEAQ. The CDR3 sequence is 15 residues long. V trimming: 5 bases; J trimming: 7 bases; junction bases outside the gene matches: 11. This CDR3 is CASSPGRTGQQPQHF. In nucleotides, the CDR3 is TGTGCCAGCAGCCCGGGACGGACAGGACAGCAGCCCCAGCATTTT.

V gene TRBV28 combines with J gene TRBJ1-5, with 9 bases matching TRBD1. CDR3 length equals 15 residues. CDR1 and CDR2 (germline): MDHEN, SYDVKM. V shed 5 bases and J 7 bases; nucleotides not matched to a gene: 9. The CDR3 region is CASSPGTGSRQPQHF. CDR3 in DNA: TGTGCCAGCAGTCCCGGGACAGGGAGTAGACAGCCCCAGCATTTT.

The rearrangement uses TRBV11-2 and TRBJ2-1; TRBD1 matches at 8 bases. CDR1 is SGHAT and CDR2 is FQNNGV in the germline V gene. The CDR3 runs 15 residues. V gave up 4 bases and J gave up 2 bases; unmatched junction bases: 4. The chain's CDR3 is CASSSDRGPYNEQFF. In nucleotides, the CDR3 is TGTGCCAGCAGCTCCGACAGGGGCCCCTACAATGAGCAGTTCTTC.